These T cell receptor beta chains were read from a single sample in a study of T cell responses to AZD1222 COVID-19 vaccine. Sequenced by immunoSEQ multiplex PCR; TCRdb stores in-frame clones only, minus some. The sample records about 130,000 clones, 75% to 90% being singletons. This specimen consisted of peripheral blood, obtained on day 0 of AZD1222 vaccination. All receptors derive from an adult in good health. Each CDR3 is given with its conserved first and last residue. The D gene is left open where the match is weak. Clone size is given for some rows only: seen once, a few or many times, or a class if the clone is expanded.

. . TRBJ1-4 TRBV14 TGTGCCAGCAGCCAAGATCTTATCGAAAAACTGTTTTTT CASSQDLIEKLFF
. TRBD1 TRBJ1-1 TRBV7-9 TGTGCCAGCAGCTTTCACAGGGGGCTTAGGACTGAAGCTTTCTTT CASSFHRGLRTEAFF
. . TRBJ2-3 TRBV9 TGTGCCAGCAGCGCCTCCGGGACGGGGGGCACAGATACGCAGTATTTT CASSASGTGGTDTQYF
. . TRBJ1-5 TRBV3-1/TRBV3-2 TGTGCCAGCAGCCAATTTCTTAGCAATCAGCCCCAGCATTTT CASSQFLSNQPQHF
. . TRBJ2-7 TRBV10-2 TGCGCCAGCAGTGACCTCTCCTACGAGCAGTACTTC CASSDLSYEQYF
few . TRBJ1-1 TRBV11-2 TGTGCCAGCAGCTTAGTAACTGAAGCTTTCTTT CASSLVTEAFF
. TRBD1 TRBJ1-1 TRBV5-1 TGCGCCAGCAGCTCAGGGGGCGGGGGCACTGAAGCTTTCTTT CASSSGGGGTEAFF
. . TRBJ2-7 TRBV6-1 TGTGCCAGCAGTGAATGGCAGGGGGGGCTCGGAGAGCAGTACTTC CASSEWQGGLGEQYF
. TRBD1 TRBJ2-5 TRBV4-2 TGTGCCAGCAGCCAAGGGGACAGACCTCAAGAGACCCAGTACTTC CASSQGDRPQETQYF
. TRBD1 TRBJ2-1 TRBV10-3 TGTGCCATCAGTACTTTAACAGGGGGCCGTAACAATGAGCAGTTCTTC CAISTLTGGRNNEQFF